The rows below give T cell receptor beta chains drawn from one sample of a study of low-dose radiotherapy and immunotherapy resistance in tumors. TCRdb re-derived calls from the reads in MiXCR, one entry per CDR3 protein. The table lists 75,000 to 95,000 distinct CDR3 sequences, under 25% of them singletons. The source was PBMCs, collected after low-dose radiotherapy plus immunotherapy. The receptors here all came from a female donor with ovarian cancer. Each CDR3 is given without its conserved first and last residue.

v_call	j_call	cdr3_aa
TRBV20-1	TRBJ1-2	SATRDRTNYGYT
TRBV20-1	TRBJ2-1	SANGLAGGASYNEQF
TRBV2	TRBJ1-4	ASGDTGGLGEKLF
TRBV6-2/TRBV6-3	TRBJ1-1	ASSVSRTVNTEAF
TRBV20-1	TRBJ2-2	SARAVAGTGELF
TRBV7-9	TRBJ2-1	ASSPKSASGDLNEQF
TRBV10-3	TRBJ2-2	ASVESGQSAGELF
TRBV14	TRBJ2-3	ASSLGGRGSDTQY
TRBV27	TRBJ1-5	ASSSLDRVKVSNQPQH
TRBV24-1	TRBJ2-7	ATSDARHGPSDKQY
TRBV28	TRBJ1-4	ASSLAGFATNEKLF
TRBV2	TRBJ1-2	ASSHGTDFYGYT
TRBV30	TRBJ1-6	AWSRERPSPLH
TRBV20-1	TRBJ1-1	SAPDRGRAEAF
TRBV11-2	TRBJ2-3	ASSLQGLAGSPDTQY
TRBV4-1	TRBJ1-1	ASSHRDRINTEAF
TRBV20-1	TRBJ2-7	SARDGREQY
TRBV6-2/TRBV6-3	TRBJ1-2	ASSISLQGGLWGYT